This T cell receptor (beta chain) was recorded in a study of blood T cell repertoires in COVID-19. Study information: In Cohort 3, a recovered donor had either two negative PCRs, clearance, or symptom resolution.

Enrollees, about 18 to 90 years old, lived in 24 US areas. The authors' processing: Scientists estimated how many nucleated cells there were by amplifying reference gene primers. TCRdb keeps only in-frame clones here, not all; method: immunoSEQ multiplex PCR. V, J and clone size were drawn from that table, and D and trimming were deduced from the DNA. The data show approximately 190,000 clones, 70% to 90% seen once. CDR3 size: 16 residues. The V gene's germline CDR1 is PRHDT and CDR2 FYEKMQ (reference sequence). Trimming took 4 bases from V and 5 from J; bases not matched to a gene: 8. Sequences were obtained from PBMCs or T cells enriched from blood (not recorded which). This TCR was recovered from a woman between 35 and 50 years old in a cohort exposed to, infected with or recovered from COVID-19 (not recorded which). The chain links TRBV13 to TRBJ2-3; 11 bases are shared with TRBD1. The CDR3 DNA reads TGTGCCAGCAGCTCAATACGGGACAGGGGGTTAGATACGCAGTATTTT. Translation gives CASSSIRDRGLDTQYF.